Listed here is a single TCR beta chain. The target antigen is unknown. Germline V gene lookup returns CDR1 LGHNA and CDR2 YNFKEQ. Trimming took 2 bases from V and 3 from J, leaving 12 bases between them. The CDR3 loop spans 15 amino acids. Assay used: immunoSEQ multiplex PCR; TCRdb lists only in-frame clones, some missing. The table records around 31,000 clones, approximately 91% of them present only once. This entry belongs to a study of T cells in localized non-small cell lung cancer. Study-level findings and limits: Highest T cell clonality was seen in uninvolved adjacent lung, surpassing that measured in tumor. Higher adjacent-lung clonality was associated with shorter survival.

This TCR came from a female donor of 60 years or more with stage I lung adenocarcinoma. Sequenced here: peripheral blood, sampled before any cancer treatment. The rearrangement uses TRBV4-2 and TRBJ2-3; perhaps TRBD2 as D (6 bases). Here the CDR3 reads CASSQYEGRTDTQYF. CDR3 sequence (DNA): TGTGCCAGCAGCCAATATGAGGGGAGGACAGATACGCAGTATTTT.